The source of this T cell receptor beta chain is a study of blood T cell repertoires in COVID-19. TCRdb's table, derived via immunoSEQ multiplex PCR, lists solely in-frame clones and lacks some. Among just under 350,000 clones listed, 83% were seen once. Sequenced sample: peripheral blood. This clonotype originated in a man aged 25 to 45 with active or convalescent COVID-19.

The CDR3 sequence: CAWSIAHNYGYTF. CDR3 nucleotide sequence: TGTGCCTGGAGTATAGCCCACAACTATGGCTACACCTTC. The chain employs TRBV30 and TRBJ1-2; unclear D gene. The CDR3 extends over 13 amino acids. Between the trimmed V and J ends, which lost 2 bases and 2 bases, there was a span of 9 bases. Germline V gene lookup returns CDR1 GTSNPN and CDR2 SVGIG (reference sequence).